These T cell receptor beta chains were read from a single sample in a study of cytotoxic CD8 clonotypes in ibrutinib-treated CLL. Sequencing used immunoSEQ multiplex PCR; TCRdb keeps in-frame clones, though not all of them. Here the sample spans approximately 33,000 clones, about 70% being singletons. The sequenced sample was PBMCs, obtained before ibrutinib treatment. The receptors stem from a human donor with chronic lymphocytic leukemia. Each CDR3 is given with its conserved first and last residue. The D gene is left open where the match is weak. Clone size is shown for a subset of rows, as once, few, many or a class of expanded clone.

DNA: TGTGCCAGCAGCTCTCAAGCGGGAGTCTACGAGCAGTACTTC; CDR3: CASSSQAGVYEQYF; V: TRBV7-2; size: .; J: TRBJ2-7; D: TRBD2
DNA: TGTGCCAGCAGGAGGGGGTTCCATTCACCCCTCCACTTT; CDR3: CASRRGFHSPLHF; V: TRBV27; size: medium-sized; J: TRBJ1-6; D: .
DNA: TGTGCCGCCAGCACCGGACAGGGTGGCTACGAGCAGTACTTC; CDR3: CAASTGQGGYEQYF; V: TRBV2; size: .; J: TRBJ2-7; D: TRBD1
DNA: TGTGCCAGCAACAGTAGACAGGGGGAGAAGTTCTTC; CDR3: CASNSRQGEKFF; V: TRBV9; size: .; J: TRBJ2-1; D: TRBD1
DNA: TGTGCCAGCAGCTTCTTACCGGGACAGGGGGCACTGAACACTGAAGCTTTCTTT; CDR3: CASSFLPGQGALNTEAFF; V: TRBV7-9; size: .; J: TRBJ1-1; D: TRBD1
DNA: TGTGCCAGCAGCTTACGACTAGTAGGGAGCACAGATACGCAGTATTTT; CDR3: CASSLRLVGSTDTQYF; V: TRBV7-6; size: .; J: TRBJ2-3; D: .
DNA: TGCGCCAGCAGCTTCACAGATACGCAGTATTTT; CDR3: CASSFTDTQYF; V: TRBV5-1; size: .; J: TRBJ2-3; D: .
DNA: TGTGCCAGTAGTATCCCACACTACAAGGGTGAAGCTTTCTTT; CDR3: CASSIPHYKGEAFF; V: TRBV19; size: .; J: TRBJ1-1; D: .
DNA: TGTGCCAGCAGCTTGGAGGAGGGCGCCAACTTCAATGAGCAGTTCTTC; CDR3: CASSLEEGANFNEQFF; V: TRBV7-9; size: .; J: TRBJ2-1; D: .
DNA: TGTGCCAGCAGCTCGACTAGTGCGAGAGGGTCCTACAATGAGCAGTTCTTC; CDR3: CASSSTSARGSYNEQFF; V: TRBV11-1; size: .; J: TRBJ2-1; D: .
DNA: TGTGCCACCAGCAGAGACAAGGGTCCGTCCGGGGAGCTGTTTTTT; CDR3: CATSRDKGPSGELFF; V: TRBV15; size: .; J: TRBJ2-2; D: .
DNA: TGTGCCAGCAGTTTGTTAGCGGGAACAGAGACCCAGTACTTC; CDR3: CASSLLAGTETQYF; V: TRBV28; size: .; J: TRBJ2-5; D: TRBD2
DNA: TGCGCCAGCAGCTTGTGGAGTAGCACAGATACGCAGTATTTT; CDR3: CASSLWSSTDTQYF; V: TRBV5-1; size: .; J: TRBJ2-3; D: .
DNA: TGTGCCACCTTCAACCCCGGCGGGGCTAATGAAAAACTGTTTTTT; CDR3: CATFNPGGANEKLFF; V: TRBV15; size: .; J: TRBJ1-4; D: .
DNA: TGTGCCAGCAGCTTGCGGGGGGGCCTCGGCACAGATACGCAGTATTTT; CDR3: CASSLRGGLGTDTQYF; V: TRBV5-6; size: .; J: TRBJ2-3; D: TRBD2
DNA: TGTGCCAGCAGCTTGCAGGGGTTGGGAAACACCATATATTTT; CDR3: CASSLQGLGNTIYF; V: TRBV5-6; size: .; J: TRBJ1-3; D: .
DNA: TGCAGTGCTAGTGACGGAACTGAAGCTTTCTTT; CDR3: CSASDGTEAFF; V: TRBV20-1; size: .; J: TRBJ1-1; D: .
DNA: TGTGCCAGCTCACAGGGACCGGGGGAGACCCAGTACTTC; CDR3: CASSQGPGETQYF; V: TRBV18; size: .; J: TRBJ2-5; D: .
DNA: TGTGCCAGCAGTGAATATGAAAAACTGTTTTTT; CDR3: CASSEYEKLFF; V: TRBV25-1; size: .; J: TRBJ1-4; D: .
DNA: TGTGCCTGGAGTGAGGGCGATGAGCAGTTCTTC; CDR3: CAWSEGDEQFF; V: TRBV30; size: .; J: TRBJ2-1; D: .
DNA: TGTGCCAGCTCACCAAACAATCCTTACAACACCGGGGAGCTGTTTTTT; CDR3: CASSPNNPYNTGELFF; V: TRBV18; size: .; J: TRBJ2-2; D: .
DNA: TGTGCCAGCTCACCCCGTCGACAGAACACCGGGGAGCTGTTTTTT; CDR3: CASSPRRQNTGELFF; V: TRBV18; size: .; J: TRBJ2-2; D: .
DNA: TGTGCCAGCTCCCCGGAACTGGAGACCCAGTACTTC; CDR3: CASSPELETQYF; V: TRBV18; size: once; J: TRBJ2-5; D: .
DNA: TGTGCCATCAGTTCCCTTCGACAGGGGGCCGGGGAGCTGTTTTTT; CDR3: CAISSLRQGAGELFF; V: TRBV10-3; size: .; J: TRBJ2-2; D: TRBD1
DNA: TGTGCCAGCAGTCAGACAGGGTGGGGCGAGCAGTACTTC; CDR3: CASSQTGWGEQYF; V: TRBV7-9; size: .; J: TRBJ2-7; D: TRBD1
DNA: TGTGCCTGGAGTGTAGGAGAGACCCAGTACTTC; CDR3: CAWSVGETQYF; V: TRBV30; size: once; J: TRBJ2-5; D: .
DNA: TGTGCCAGCAACAGACAGGCGAACACTGAAGCTTTCTTT; CDR3: CASNRQANTEAFF; V: TRBV7-9; size: .; J: TRBJ1-1; D: .
DNA: TGTGCCAGTAGTATTAGGGGCCCTTATGGCTACACCTTC; CDR3: CASSIRGPYGYTF; V: TRBV19; size: .; J: TRBJ1-2; D: .
DNA: TGTGCCAGCAGTTTATCGATAAGTAACCACGAGCAGTACTTC; CDR3: CASSLSISNHEQYF; V: TRBV27; size: .; J: TRBJ2-7; D: .
DNA: TGTGCCAGCAGAATGGACCGGGACTGGGGTGAGCAGTTCTTC; CDR3: CASRMDRDWGEQFF; V: TRBV6-5; size: .; J: TRBJ2-1; D: .
DNA: TGTGCCAGCAGCTTAGACCGGGACGGTGAGCAGTTCTTC; CDR3: CASSLDRDGEQFF; V: TRBV7-9; size: .; J: TRBJ2-1; D: .
DNA: TGTGCCAGCAGTGAAGTGGGGGGCCGCGAGACCCAGTACTTC; CDR3: CASSEVGGRETQYF; V: TRBV2; size: .; J: TRBJ2-5; D: .
DNA: TGTGCCAGCAGCCAACAGGGATACAATGAGCAGTTCTTC; CDR3: CASSQQGYNEQFF; V: TRBV11-2; size: .; J: TRBJ2-1; D: .
DNA: TGTGCCGCCACAGGGGGCACACCTAGATCGAACACTGAAGCTTTCTTT; CDR3: CAATGGTPRSNTEAFF; V: TRBV2; size: .; J: TRBJ1-1; D: TRBD1
DNA: TGTGCCAGCAGACACGCGTCTCTCACAGATACGCAGTATTTT; CDR3: CASRHASLTDTQYF; V: TRBV5-6; size: many; J: TRBJ2-3; D: .
DNA: TGTGCTAGTGGTTTGGCAGGGACTAGCGGGATGACCGGGGAGCTGTTTTTT; CDR3: CASGLAGTSGMTGELFF; V: TRBV12-5; size: .; J: TRBJ2-2; D: TRBD2
DNA: TGTGCCAGCAGCTTAATGGCCCAGGGGACTGGGGCCAACGTCCTGACTTTC; CDR3: CASSLMAQGTGANVLTF; V: TRBV7-3; size: .; J: TRBJ2-6; D: .